The entry that follows covers one T cell receptor beta chain sequence. Time point of the sample: naive CD8 control sorted from an acute-time-point sample. The method was immunoSEQ multiplex PCR; TCRdb's version includes in-frame clones alone and lacks a portion of them. The top ten clones hold 0.5% to 0.65% of a sample with over 35,000 clones, about 86% of them seen once. This record belongs to a study of CD8 T cells in acute hepatitis C reinfection. V was cut by 4 bases and J by 3 bases, with 8 bases left in between. CDR1 and CDR2 from the germline V gene are SGHNT and YYREEE (reference sequence). CDR3 length: 13 residues.

Sequencing was performed on naive CD8+ T cells from PBMCs. The clonotype originates from a man aged 25-40 years with chronic hepatitis C. The genes are TRBV5-4 and TRBJ2-1, with TRBD1 as a possible D gene (5 bases). The CDR3 here is CASSGADYNEQFF. For the CDR3, the DNA is TGTGCCAGCAGCGGGGCAGACTACAATGAGCAGTTCTTC. Based on the CDR3 plus reference TRBV5-4 and TRBJ2-1, the full variable domain is ETGVTQSPTHLIKTRGQQVTLRCSSQSGHNTVSWYQQALGQGPQFIFQYYREEENGRGNFPPRFSGLQFPNYSSELNVNALELDDSALYLCASSGADYNEQFFGPGTRLTVL.